What follows describes a single TCR beta chain. Its target is not known. Method: immunoSEQ multiplex PCR; TCRdb's copy keeps in-frame clones and lacks some. The repertoire holds about 54,000 clones, 89% seen once, with approximately 8.4% in the top ten. This sample is drawn from a study of cytomegalovirus exposure and HLA in healthy donors. The germline CDR1 and CDR2 sequences are SGHNT and YYREEE (reference sequence). The V end was cut by 4 bases, the J end by 3 bases, with 14 bases between. The CDR3 is 14 amino acids. Overall study results and limits: A list of 164 TCR beta chains associated with cytomegalovirus was given.

This chain connects TRBV5-4 to TRBJ2-7, with a weak D call TRBD1 (6 bases). The specimen was PBMCs. This TCR was sampled from a woman aged 18 to 35 in good health and CMV-seropositive. The CDR3 here is CASSPQGIHYEQYF. In DNA form, the CDR3 reads TGTGCCAGCAGCCCGCAGGGGATCCACTACGAGCAGTACTTC.